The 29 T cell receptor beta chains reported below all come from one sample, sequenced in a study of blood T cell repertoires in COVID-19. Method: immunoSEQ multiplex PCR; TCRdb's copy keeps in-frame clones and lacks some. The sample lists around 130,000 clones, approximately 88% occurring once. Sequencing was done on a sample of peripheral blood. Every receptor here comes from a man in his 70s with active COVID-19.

The CDR3 region is CASSTGQQETQYF. DNA for the CDR3: TGTGCCAGCAGCACGGGACAGCAAGAGACCCAGTACTTC. The gene calls are TRBV5-6 and TRBJ2-5, with TRBD1 matching 7 bases. The ends lost 4 bases at V and 2 bases at J; junction bases unmatched: 2. This CDR3 comprises 13 residues. Germline CDR1 and CDR2: SGHDT and YYEEEE.

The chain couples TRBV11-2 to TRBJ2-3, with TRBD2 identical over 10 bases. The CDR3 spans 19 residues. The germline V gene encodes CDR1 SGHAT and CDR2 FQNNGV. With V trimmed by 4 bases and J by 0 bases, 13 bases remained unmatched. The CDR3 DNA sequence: TGTGCCAGCAGCTCCCCTCCTCTAGCGGGAGTAGCTAGCACAGATACGCAGTATTTT. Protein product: CASSSPPLAGVASTDTQYF.

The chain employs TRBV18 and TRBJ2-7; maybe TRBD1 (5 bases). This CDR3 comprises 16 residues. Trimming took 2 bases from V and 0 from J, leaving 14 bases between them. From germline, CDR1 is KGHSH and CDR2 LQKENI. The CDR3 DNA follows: TGTGCCAGCTCACCAAGTGCCGACAGCTACTCCTACGAGCAGTACTTC. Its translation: CASSPSADSYSYEQYF.

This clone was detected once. The chain's CDR3 is CASSLASAGEQFF. The CDR3 DNA reads as TGTGCCAGCAGTTTGGCTAGCGCGGGTGAGCAGTTCTTC. The chain uses TRBV7-9 and TRBJ2-1; a possible D gene is TRBD2 (6 bases). The CDR3 has 13 residues. V was cut by 6 bases and J by 9 bases, with 15 bases left in between. Looked up from germline, CDR1 is SEHNR and CDR2 is FQNEAQ (reference sequence).

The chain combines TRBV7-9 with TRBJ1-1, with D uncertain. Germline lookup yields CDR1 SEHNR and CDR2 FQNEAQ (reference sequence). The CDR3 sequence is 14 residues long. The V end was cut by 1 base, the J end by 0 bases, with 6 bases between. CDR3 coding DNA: TGTGCCAGCAGCTTAGGGCGGCTGAACACTGAAGCTTTCTTT. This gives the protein CASSLGRLNTEAFF.

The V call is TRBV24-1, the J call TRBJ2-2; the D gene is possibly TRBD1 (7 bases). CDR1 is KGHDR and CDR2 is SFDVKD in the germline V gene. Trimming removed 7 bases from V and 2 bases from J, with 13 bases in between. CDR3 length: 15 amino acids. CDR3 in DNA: TGTGCCACCAGGGGGGGACAGATAAACACCGGGGAGCTGTTTTTT. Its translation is CATRGGQINTGELFF.

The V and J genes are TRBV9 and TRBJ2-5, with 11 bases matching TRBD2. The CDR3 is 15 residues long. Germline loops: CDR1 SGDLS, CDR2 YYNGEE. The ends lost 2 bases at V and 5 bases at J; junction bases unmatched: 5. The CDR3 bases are TGTGCCAGCAGCGTGTCACTAGCGGGAGAGGAGACCCAGTACTTC. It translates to CASSVSLAGEETQYF.

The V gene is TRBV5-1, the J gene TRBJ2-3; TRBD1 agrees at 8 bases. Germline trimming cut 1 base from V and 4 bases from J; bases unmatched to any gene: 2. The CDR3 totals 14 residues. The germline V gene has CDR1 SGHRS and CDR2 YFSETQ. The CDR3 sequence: CASSLPGGADTQYF. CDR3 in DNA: TGCGCCAGCAGCTTGCCAGGGGGCGCAGATACGCAGTATTTT. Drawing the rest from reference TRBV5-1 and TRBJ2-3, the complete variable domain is KAGVTQTPRYLIKTRGQQVTLSCSPISGHRSVSWYQQTPGQGLQFLFEYFSETQRNKGNFPGRFSGRQFSNSRSEMNVSTLELGDSALYLCASSLPGGADTQYFGPGTRLTVL.

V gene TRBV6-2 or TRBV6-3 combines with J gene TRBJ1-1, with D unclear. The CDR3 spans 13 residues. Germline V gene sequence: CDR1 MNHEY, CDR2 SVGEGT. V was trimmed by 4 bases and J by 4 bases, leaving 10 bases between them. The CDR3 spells CASSFDIATEAFF. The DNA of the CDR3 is TGTGCCAGCAGTTTTGACATTGCCACTGAAGCTTTCTTT.

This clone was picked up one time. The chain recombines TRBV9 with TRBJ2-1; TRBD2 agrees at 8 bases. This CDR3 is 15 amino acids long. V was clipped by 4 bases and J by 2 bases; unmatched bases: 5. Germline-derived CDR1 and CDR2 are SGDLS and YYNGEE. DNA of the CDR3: TGTGCCAGCAGCAGTCAGGGACTAGCCTACAATGAGCAGTTCTTC. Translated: CASSSQGLAYNEQFF.

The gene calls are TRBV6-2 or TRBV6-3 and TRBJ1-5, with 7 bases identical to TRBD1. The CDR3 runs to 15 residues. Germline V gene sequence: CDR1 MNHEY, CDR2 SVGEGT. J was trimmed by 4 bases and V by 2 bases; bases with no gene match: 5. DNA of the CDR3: TGTGCCAGCAGTTACCTATTGACAGGGAATCAGCCCCAGCATTTT. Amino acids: CASSYLLTGNQPQHF.

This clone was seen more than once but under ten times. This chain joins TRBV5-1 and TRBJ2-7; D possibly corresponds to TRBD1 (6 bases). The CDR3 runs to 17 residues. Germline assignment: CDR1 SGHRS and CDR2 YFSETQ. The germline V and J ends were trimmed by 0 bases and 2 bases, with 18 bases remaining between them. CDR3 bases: TGCGCCAGCAGCTTGGCCGTCGGGCAGTCAGGGGCCTACGAGCAGTACTTC. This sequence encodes CASSLAVGQSGAYEQYF.

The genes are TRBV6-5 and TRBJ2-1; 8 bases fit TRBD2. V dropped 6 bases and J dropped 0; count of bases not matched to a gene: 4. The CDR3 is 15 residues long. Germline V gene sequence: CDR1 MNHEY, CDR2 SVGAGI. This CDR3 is CASRSSGSSYNEQFF. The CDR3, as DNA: TGTGCCAGCAGATCCAGCGGGAGCTCCTACAATGAGCAGTTCTTC.

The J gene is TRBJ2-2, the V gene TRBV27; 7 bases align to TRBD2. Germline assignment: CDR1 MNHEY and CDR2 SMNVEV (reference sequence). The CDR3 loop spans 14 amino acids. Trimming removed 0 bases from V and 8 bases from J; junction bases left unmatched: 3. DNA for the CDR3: TGTGCCAGCAGTTTATCCGGGGGGATGGGGGAGCTGTTTTTT. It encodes CASSLSGGMGELFF.

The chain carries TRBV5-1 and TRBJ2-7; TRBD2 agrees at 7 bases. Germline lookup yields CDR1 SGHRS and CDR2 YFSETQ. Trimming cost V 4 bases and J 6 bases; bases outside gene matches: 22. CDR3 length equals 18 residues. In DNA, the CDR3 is TGCGCCAGCAGCCCCTCGGGACCTGTCGTAGTCGCTAGCGGCGAGCAGTACTTC. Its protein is CASSPSGPVVVASGEQYF.

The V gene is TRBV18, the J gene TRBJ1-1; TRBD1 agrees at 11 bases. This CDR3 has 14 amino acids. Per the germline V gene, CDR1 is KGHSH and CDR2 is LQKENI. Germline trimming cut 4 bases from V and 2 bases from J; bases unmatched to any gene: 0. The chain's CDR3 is CASSRTGGNTEAFF. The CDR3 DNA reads TGTGCCAGCTCACGGACAGGGGGCAACACTGAAGCTTTCTTT.

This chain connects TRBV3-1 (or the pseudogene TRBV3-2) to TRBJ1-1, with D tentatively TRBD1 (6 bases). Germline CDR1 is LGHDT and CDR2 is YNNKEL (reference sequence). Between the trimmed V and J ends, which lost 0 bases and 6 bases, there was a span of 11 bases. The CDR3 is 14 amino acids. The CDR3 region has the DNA TGTGCCAGCAGCCAAGACAGGGGTAGGGCTGAAGCTTTCTTT. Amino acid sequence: CASSQDRGRAEAFF.

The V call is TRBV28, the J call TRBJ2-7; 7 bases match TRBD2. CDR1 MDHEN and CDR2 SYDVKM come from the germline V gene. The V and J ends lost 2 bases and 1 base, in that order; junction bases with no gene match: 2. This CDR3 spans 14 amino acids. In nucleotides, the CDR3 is TGTGCCAGCAGTTTACCTAGCGGATCCTACGAGCAGTACTTC. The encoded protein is CASSLPSGSYEQYF. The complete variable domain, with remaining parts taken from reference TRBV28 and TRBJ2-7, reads DVKVTQSSRYLVKRTGEKVFLECVQDMDHENMFWYRQDPGLGLRLIYFSYDVKMKEKGDIPEGYSVSREKKERFSLILESASTNQTSMYLCASSLPSGSYEQYFGPGTRLTVT.

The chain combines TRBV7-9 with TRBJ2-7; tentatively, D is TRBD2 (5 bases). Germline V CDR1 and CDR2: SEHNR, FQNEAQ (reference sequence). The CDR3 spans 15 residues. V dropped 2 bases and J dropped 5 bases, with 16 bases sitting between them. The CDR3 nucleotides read TGTGCCAGCAGCTTATTTGAAGGGCTCGGGGACGAGCAGTACTTC. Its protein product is CASSLFEGLGDEQYF.

The CDR3 nucleotides are TGTGCCTGGGGGGACAGGGCCGATTATAGCAATCAGCCCCAGCATTTT. This encodes CAWGDRADYSNQPQHF. The chain couples TRBV30 to TRBJ1-5, with 9 nucleotides matching TRBD1. Germline V gene lookup returns CDR1 GTSNPN and CDR2 SVGIG (reference sequence). With V trimmed by 5 bases and J by 0 bases, 8 bases remained unmatched. The CDR3 covers 16 residues.

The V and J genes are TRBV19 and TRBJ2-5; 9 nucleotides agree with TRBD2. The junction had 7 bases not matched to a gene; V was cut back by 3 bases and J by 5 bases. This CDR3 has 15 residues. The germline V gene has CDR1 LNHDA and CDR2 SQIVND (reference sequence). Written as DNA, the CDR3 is TGTGCCAGTAGTATTAGCCTAGCGGGATTGGAGACCCAGTACTTC. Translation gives CASSISLAGLETQYF.

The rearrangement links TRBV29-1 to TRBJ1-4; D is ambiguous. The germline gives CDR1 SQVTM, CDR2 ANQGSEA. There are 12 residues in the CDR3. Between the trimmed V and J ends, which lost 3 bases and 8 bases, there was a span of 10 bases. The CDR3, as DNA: TGCAGCGTTGAGTCTTCGGGGGAAAAACTGTTTTTT. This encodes CSVESSGEKLFF.

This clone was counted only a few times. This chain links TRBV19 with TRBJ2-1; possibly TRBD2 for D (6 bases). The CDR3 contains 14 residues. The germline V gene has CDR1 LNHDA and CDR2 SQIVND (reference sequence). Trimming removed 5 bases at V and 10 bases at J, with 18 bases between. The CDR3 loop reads CASSSGTQSGEQFF. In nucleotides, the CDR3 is TGTGCCAGTAGTTCCGGGACTCAAAGTGGGGAGCAGTTCTTC.

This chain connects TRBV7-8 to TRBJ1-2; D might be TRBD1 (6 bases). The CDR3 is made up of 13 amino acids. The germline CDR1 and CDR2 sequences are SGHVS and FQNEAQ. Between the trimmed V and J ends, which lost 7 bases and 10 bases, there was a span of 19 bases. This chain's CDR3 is CASTLDRGGDYTF. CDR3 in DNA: TGTGCCAGCACCCTGGACAGAGGGGGGGACTACACCTTC.

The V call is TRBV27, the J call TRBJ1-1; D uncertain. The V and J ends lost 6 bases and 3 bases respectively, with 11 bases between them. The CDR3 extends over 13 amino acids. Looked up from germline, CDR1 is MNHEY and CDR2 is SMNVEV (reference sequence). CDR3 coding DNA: TGTGCCAGCAGCCTTTCACGGGACACTGAAGCTTTCTTT. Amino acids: CASSLSRDTEAFF.

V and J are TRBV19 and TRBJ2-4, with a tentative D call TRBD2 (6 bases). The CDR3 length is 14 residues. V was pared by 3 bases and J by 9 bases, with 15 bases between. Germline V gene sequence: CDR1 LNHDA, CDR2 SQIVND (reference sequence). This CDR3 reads CASSMVELAGIQYF. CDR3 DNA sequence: TGTGCCAGTAGTATGGTAGAACTAGCCGGCATTCAGTACTTC.

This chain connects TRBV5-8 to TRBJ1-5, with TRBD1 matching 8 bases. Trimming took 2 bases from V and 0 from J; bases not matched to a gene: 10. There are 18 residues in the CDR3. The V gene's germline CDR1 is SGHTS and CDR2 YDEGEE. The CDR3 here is CASSFTGQVINSNQPQHF. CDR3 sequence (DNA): TGTGCCAGCAGCTTTACGGGACAGGTGATCAATAGCAATCAGCCCCAGCATTTT.

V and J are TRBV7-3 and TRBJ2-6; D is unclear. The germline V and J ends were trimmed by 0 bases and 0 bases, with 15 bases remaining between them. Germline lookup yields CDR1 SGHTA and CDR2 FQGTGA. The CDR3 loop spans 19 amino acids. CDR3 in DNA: TGTGCCAGCAGCTTAACTTTGGGCCCCTTATACTCTGGGGCCAACGTCCTGACTTTC. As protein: CASSLTLGPLYSGANVLTF. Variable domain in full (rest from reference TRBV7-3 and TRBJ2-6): GAGVSQTPSNKVTEKGKYVELRCDPISGHTALYWYRQSLGQGPEFLIYFQGTGAADDSGLPNDRFFAVRPEGSVSTLKIQRTERGDSAVYLCASSLTLGPLYSGANVLTFGAGSRLTVL.

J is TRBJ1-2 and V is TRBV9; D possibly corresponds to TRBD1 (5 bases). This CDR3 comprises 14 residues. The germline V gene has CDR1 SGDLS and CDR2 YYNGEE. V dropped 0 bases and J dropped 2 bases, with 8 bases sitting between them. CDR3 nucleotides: TGTGCCAGCAGCGTAGGGGGCGGCAACTATGGCTACACCTTC. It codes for CASSVGGGNYGYTF.